This is a list of T cell receptor beta chains from one sample in a study of blood T cell repertoires in COVID-19. TCRdb's copy holds only in-frame clones and misses some; the assay was immunoSEQ multiplex PCR. The sample shows about 270,000 clones, roughly 90% of them seen only once. Sequencing was done on a sample of PBMCs or T cells enriched from blood (not recorded which). Receptors originate from a woman aged 55-69 years who had recovered from COVID-19. CDR3s include the opening cysteine and the closing phenylalanine or tryptophan. The D gene is left open where the match is weak. Clone size is given for some rows only: seen once, a few or many times, or a class if the clone is expanded.

v_call	d_call	j_call	clone_size	cdr3_nt	cdr3_aa
TRBV28	TRBD1	TRBJ1-5	-	TGTGCCAGCAGCCGGGACAGCTATCAGCCCCAGCATTTT	CASSRDSYQPQHF
TRBV7-8	-	TRBJ1-3	-	TGTGCCAGCAGCTTAGGAGGCGACAGACGCTCTGGAAACACCATATATTTT	CASSLGGDRRSGNTIYF
TRBV5-6	-	TRBJ1-4	once	TGTGCCAGCAGCTTGGAAGGGGCAGGAACTAATGAAAAACTGTTTTTT	CASSLEGAGTNEKLFF
TRBV21-1	-	TRBJ2-1	-	TGTGCCAGCAGCAAGGAGGGGAAGTACAATGAGCAGTTCTTC	CASSKEGKYNEQFF
TRBV5-1	TRBD2	TRBJ2-1	once	TGCGCCAGCAGCTTGGTAGCGGGAGACTACAATGAGCAGTTCTTC	CASSLVAGDYNEQFF
TRBV9	-	TRBJ2-1	-	TGTGCCAGCGGGTCGGGAAAGCAGTTCTTC	CASGSGKQFF
TRBV5-4	-	TRBJ2-7	-	TGTGCCAGCAGCTTGGAATCCCACTCCTACGAGCAGTACTTC	CASSLESHSYEQYF
TRBV7-3	-	TRBJ2-2	-	TGTGCCAGCAGCTCCCGCGCCGGGGAGCTGTTTTTT	CASSSRAGELFF
TRBV11-2	TRBD1	TRBJ2-5	-	TGTGCCAGCAGCAAAGCGACAGGGGAGGAGACCCAGTACTTC	CASSKATGEETQYF
TRBV9	-	TRBJ2-2	once	TGTGCCAGCAGCGTAGGGTTTGGTAGAAGGGGCACCGGGGAGCTGTTTTTT	CASSVGFGRRGTGELFF
TRBV28	-	TRBJ1-5	-	TGTGCCAGCAGTCCGGGTGGTAGTAATCAGCCCCAGCATTTT	CASSPGGSNQPQHF
TRBV2	-	TRBJ1-5	-	TGTGCCAGCAGTGACGCGAGTGCCAATCAGCCCCAGCATTTT	CASSDASANQPQHF
TRBV2	-	TRBJ2-7	-	TGTGCCAGCAGTGAACTTACAGGCACTACTGACGAGCAGTACTTC	CASSELTGTTDEQYF
TRBV7-6	TRBD1	TRBJ1-1	-	TGTGCCAGCAGCTTATCAGGGGGAAGGAACACTGAAGCTTTCTTT	CASSLSGGRNTEAFF
TRBV5-4	-	TRBJ1-2	-	TGTGCCAGCAGCTTTGGTACGCAGCGCCTGGAGGGGGGCTACACCTTC	CASSFGTQRLEGGYTF
TRBV18	-	TRBJ2-2	-	TGTGCCAGCTCACCACCTTACAGGGTAACGGTCGGGGAGCTGTTTTTT	CASSPPYRVTVGELFF
TRBV28	-	TRBJ1-1	-	TGTGCCAGCAGTTTATACGGGGAGGGTGAAGCTTTCTTT	CASSLYGEGEAFF
TRBV6-5	-	TRBJ2-5	-	TGTGCCAGCGCCATCCATGTGGCAGGGCGGGAGACCCAGTACTTC	CASAIHVAGRETQYF
TRBV5-1	-	TRBJ2-3	-	TGCGCCAGCAGCTTAACGCTAGCGTTGGCAGATACGCAGTATTTT	CASSLTLALADTQYF
TRBV15	TRBD2	TRBJ2-2	-	TGTGCCACCAGCAGAGATAGCGGGCGTGCGAACACCGGGGAGCTGTTTTTT	CATSRDSGRANTGELFF
TRBV6-2/TRBV6-3	-	TRBJ2-3	-	TGTGCCAGCAGTATTGCAATGGGGAGTCTGTCAGATACGCAGTATTTT	CASSIAMGSLSDTQYF
TRBV11-3	TRBD1	TRBJ1-5	-	TGTGCCAGCAGCAAGGGACAGGGGGGCCAGCCCCAGCATTTT	CASSKGQGGQPQHF
TRBV4-1	TRBD1	TRBJ2-7	-	TGCGCCAGCAGCCAACCAGGGGGCTACGAGCAGTACTTC	CASSQPGGYEQYF
TRBV5-6	TRBD1	TRBJ1-1	-	TGTGCCAGCAGCTTGCTGGGGACAGCCTTACGGACTGAAGCTTTCTTT	CASSLLGTALRTEAFF
TRBV27	-	TRBJ1-1	-	TGTGCCAGCAGTTTATCGAGGAACACTGAAGCTTTCTTT	CASSLSRNTEAFF
TRBV6-5	TRBD1	TRBJ1-5	few	TGTGCCAGCAGTTACTACAGGGGGGAACAGCCCCAGCATTTT	CASSYYRGEQPQHF